These T cell receptor beta chains were read from a single sample in a study of T cell responses to AZD1222 COVID-19 vaccine. Clones were sequenced by immunoSEQ multiplex PCR, and TCRdb holds only the in-frame ones, with some missing. The sample carries approximately 96,000 clones, 86% recorded once. The sequenced sample was peripheral blood, obtained 28 days after the second AZD1222 dose. Receptors originate from an adult who received the AZD1222 COVID-19 vaccine. Each CDR3 is given with its conserved first and last residue. Each record gives: J gene, CDR3 length, clone size, D gene, V gene, CDR3 protein, CDR3 DNA. A D gene is named only where the DNA matches it firmly. Clone size is given for some rows only: seen once, a few or many times, or a class if the clone is expanded.

TRBJ2-7	12	-	-	TRBV10-2	CASRGDIYEQYF	TGCGCCAGCAGGGGGGACATCTACGAGCAGTACTTC
TRBJ1-5	15	-	-	TRBV5-8	CASSLQEGGNQPQHF	TGTGCCAGCAGTCTACAGGAGGGGGGCAATCAGCCCCAGCATTTT
TRBJ2-7	15	-	-	TRBV30	CAWSLGGARGGEQYF	TGTGCCTGGAGTTTAGGGGGGGCTAGGGGCGGCGAGCAGTACTTC
TRBJ2-7	17	-	-	TRBV18	CASSPPIRTGRVIEQYF	TGTGCCAGCTCACCACCGATCAGGACAGGGAGGGTCATCGAGCAGTACTTC
TRBJ2-7	13	once	TRBD1	TRBV7-6	CASSSGTGREQYF	TGTGCCAGCAGCTCAGGGACAGGGCGAGAGCAGTACTTC
TRBJ2-3	14	-	TRBD2	TRBV7-2	CASSVGLERDTQYF	TGTGCCAGCAGCGTGGGACTAGAGCGGGATACGCAGTATTTT
TRBJ2-5	14	-	-	TRBV19	CASSTPGTSETQYF	TGTGCCAGTAGTACTCCGGGAACGTCTGAGACCCAGTACTTC
TRBJ2-1	13	-	-	TRBV30	CAWSAQGPNEQFF	TGTGCCTGGAGTGCACAGGGTCCCAATGAGCAGTTCTTC
TRBJ1-2	14	-	-	TRBV19	CASSIDRGTYGYTF	TGTGCCAGTAGTATAGACAGGGGAACCTATGGCTACACCTTC
TRBJ1-5	13	-	-	TRBV6-1	CASSEWLNQPQHF	TGTGCCAGCAGTGAATGGCTTAATCAGCCCCAGCATTTT
TRBJ2-7	15	-	TRBD1	TRBV6-2/TRBV6-3	CASSSPDRALYEQYF	TGTGCCAGCAGTTCCCCGGACAGGGCTCTCTACGAGCAGTACTTC
TRBJ2-6	18	-	TRBD1	TRBV10-3	CAISGSGQGKAGANVLTF	TGTGCCATCAGTGGATCGGGACAGGGTAAAGCTGGGGCCAACGTCCTGACTTTC
TRBJ1-5	15	-	-	TRBV19	CASSRDTGFSQPQHF	TGTGCCAGTAGTCGAGATACAGGATTCAGTCAGCCCCAGCATTTT
TRBJ1-5	16	once	TRBD1	TRBV27	CASSLSKDRGDQPQHF	TGTGCCAGCAGTTTATCGAAGGACAGGGGGGATCAGCCCCAGCATTTT
TRBJ2-7	15	-	TRBD1	TRBV4-1	CASSQATGEAYEQYF	TGCGCCAGCAGCCAAGCGACAGGGGAAGCCTACGAGCAGTACTTC
TRBJ2-7	15	-	TRBD2	TRBV7-2	CASSPLGAGGGEQYF	TGTGCCAGCAGCCCCCTGGGAGCGGGAGGCGGCGAGCAGTACTTC
TRBJ1-2	14	-	-	TRBV6-5	CASWDGQRHYGYTF	TGTGCCAGTTGGGACGGACAAAGGCACTATGGCTACACCTTC
TRBJ2-1	15	many	-	TRBV5-4	CASSFPGSRYNEQFF	TGTGCCAGCAGCTTCCCGGGGTCCCGATACAATGAGCAGTTCTTC